This paragraph covers one T cell receptor (beta chain) sequence. As yet, its antigen is unknown. The CDR3 is made up of 18 amino acids. Germline CDR1 is ENHRY and CDR2 is SYGVKD. The V end lost 4 bases, the J end lost 4 bases, and 25 bases lay between the germline ends. Libraries were prepared by immunoSEQ multiplex PCR; TCRdb keeps only in-frame clonotypes and omits some of them. The sample holds over a million clones, roughly 96% seen once. The entry originates in a study of shared clonotypes between healthy human individuals. Notes on the study in general: When compared with the clonotypes that were shared by all four sorted-subset donors, the non-shared clonotypes turned out to have lower generation probabilities. Sampling was confined to blood; repertoires within tissues likely differ.

The receptor was derived from a young man in good health. This chain uses TRBV10-3 with TRBJ1-1; a weak D match, TRBD1 (6 bases). Sequencing was done on a sample of naive CD4+ T cells sorted from blood. Subset here: CD45RA+ positively selected. This CDR3 is CAISVMEGIGGSATEAFF. DNA of the CDR3: TGTGCCATCAGTGTGATGGAGGGGATCGGGGGCAGCGCCACTGAAGCTTTCTTT.